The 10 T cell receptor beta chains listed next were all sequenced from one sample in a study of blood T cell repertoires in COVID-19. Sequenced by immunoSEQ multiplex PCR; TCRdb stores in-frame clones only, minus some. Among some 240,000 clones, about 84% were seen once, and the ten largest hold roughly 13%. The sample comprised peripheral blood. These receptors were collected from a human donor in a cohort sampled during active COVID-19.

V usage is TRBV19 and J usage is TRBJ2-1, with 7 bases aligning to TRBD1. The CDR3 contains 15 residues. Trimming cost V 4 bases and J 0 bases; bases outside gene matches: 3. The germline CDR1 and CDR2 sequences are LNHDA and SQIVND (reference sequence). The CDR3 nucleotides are TGTGCCAGTAGTACGGACAGGCACTCCTACAATGAGCAGTTCTTC. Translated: CASSTDRHSYNEQFF.

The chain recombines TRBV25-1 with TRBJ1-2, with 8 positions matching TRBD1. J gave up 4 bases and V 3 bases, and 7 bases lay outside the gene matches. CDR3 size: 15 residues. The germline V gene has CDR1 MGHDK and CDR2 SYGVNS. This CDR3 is CASSDTGGIPYGYTF. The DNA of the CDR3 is TGTGCCAGCAGTGATACAGGGGGGATTCCCTATGGCTACACCTTC.

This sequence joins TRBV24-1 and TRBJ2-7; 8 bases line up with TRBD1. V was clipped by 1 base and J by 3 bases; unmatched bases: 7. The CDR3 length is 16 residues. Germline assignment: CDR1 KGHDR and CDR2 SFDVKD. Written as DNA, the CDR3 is TGTGCCACCAGTGATTTAGTTCGACAGGGGAACTACGAGCAGTACTTC. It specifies CATSDLVRQGNYEQYF.

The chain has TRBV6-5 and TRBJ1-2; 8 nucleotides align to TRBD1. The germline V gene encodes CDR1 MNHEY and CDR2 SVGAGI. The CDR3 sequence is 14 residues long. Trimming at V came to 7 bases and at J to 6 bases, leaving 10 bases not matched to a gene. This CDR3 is CASTRTGPRDGYTF. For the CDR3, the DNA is TGTGCCAGCACCAGGACAGGGCCCAGGGATGGCTACACCTTC.

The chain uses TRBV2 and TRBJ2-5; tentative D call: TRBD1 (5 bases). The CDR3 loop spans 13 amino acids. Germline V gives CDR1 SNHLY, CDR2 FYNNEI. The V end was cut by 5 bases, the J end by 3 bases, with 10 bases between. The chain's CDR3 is CASSWSREETQYF. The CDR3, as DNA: TGTGCCAGCAGTTGGAGCAGGGAAGAGACCCAGTACTTC.

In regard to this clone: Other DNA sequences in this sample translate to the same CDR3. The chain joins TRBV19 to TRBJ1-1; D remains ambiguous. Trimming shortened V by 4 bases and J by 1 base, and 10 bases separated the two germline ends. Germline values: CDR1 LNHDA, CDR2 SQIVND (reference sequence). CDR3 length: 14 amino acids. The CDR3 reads CASSTARANTEAFF. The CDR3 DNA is TGTGCCAGTAGTACCGCGAGGGCGAACACTGAAGCTTTCTTT.

CDR3 in amino acids: CASSVGLAGALYNEQFF. The CDR3 DNA is TGTGCCAGCAGCGTAGGACTAGCGGGAGCCCTGTACAATGAGCAGTTCTTC. The V call is TRBV9, the J call TRBJ2-1; 12 nucleotides match TRBD2. With 0 bases clipped from V and 4 bases from J, the junction kept 5 bases outside the gene matches. The germline gives CDR1 SGDLS, CDR2 YYNGEE. The CDR3 covers 17 residues.

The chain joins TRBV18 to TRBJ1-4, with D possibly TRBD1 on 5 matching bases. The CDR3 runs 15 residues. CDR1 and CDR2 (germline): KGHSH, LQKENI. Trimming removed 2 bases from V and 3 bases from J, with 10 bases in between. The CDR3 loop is CASSPEGQANEKLFF. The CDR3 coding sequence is TGTGCCAGCTCACCAGAAGGACAAGCTAATGAAAAACTGTTTTTT.

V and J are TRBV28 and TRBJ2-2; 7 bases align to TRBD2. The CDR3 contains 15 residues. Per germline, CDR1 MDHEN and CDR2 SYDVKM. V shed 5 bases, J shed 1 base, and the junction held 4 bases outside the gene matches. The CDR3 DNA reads TGTGCCAGCAGTGGGAGGGAGGGGAACACCGGGGAGCTGTTTTTT. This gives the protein CASSGREGNTGELFF.

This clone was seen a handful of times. The CDR3 region has the DNA TGTGCCAGCAGCCCCGGACTAGCAACAGATACGCAGTATTTT. Its protein product is CASSPGLATDTQYF. V is TRBV5-6 and J is TRBJ2-3; 8 bases line up with TRBD2. Germline values: CDR1 SGHDT, CDR2 YYEEEE. The CDR3 has 14 residues. Losses at the gene ends were 4 bases for V and 3 bases for J; bases not matched to a gene: 4.